This T cell receptor beta chain was sequenced during a study of OX40 agonist ivuxolimab in advanced cancers. About the study: Males comprised over 80% of the group, whose mean age was about 62 years (range roughly 23 to 90).

With regard to this clone: Its antigen is undetermined.

Study-wide findings and caveats: Circulating CD4+ and CD8+ T cells showed clonal expansion by week 6 at 0.1 to 3.0 mg/kg. On average, CD8+ T cells had more expanded clones than CD4+. Several nonresponders also turned out to have low normalized T-cell clonal expansion.

The CDR3 contains 15 residues. Germline CDR1 reads MNHEY; CDR2 reads SVGAGI. Trimming at V came to 6 bases and at J to 0 bases, leaving 2 bases not matched to a gene. Measured with immunoSEQ multiplex PCR; TCRdb has only the in-frame clones, and not every one. The repertoire includes about 55,000 clones, 77% of them detected once, and around 5.9% sits in the top ten. This chain links TRBV6-5 with TRBJ1-3; TRBD1 agrees at 10 bases. The sample in question was CD4+ or CD8+ T cells sorted from blood, obtained in a trial of the OX40 agonist ivuxolimab. This TCR was recovered from an adult with an advanced solid tumor such as melanoma, head and neck, liver or kidney cancer. Here the CDR3 DNA reads TGTGCCAGCAGCCGGACAGGGGGCTCTGGAAACACCATATATTTT. It is translated as CASSRTGGSGNTIYF.